This T cell receptor (beta chain) is from a study of cytomegalovirus exposure and HLA in healthy donors. Study-level information: A prior study identified over 100 million unique TCR beta sequences from about 179 million T cells.

Healthy bone marrow donors made up the donors. The study sampled nominally healthy donors, though unrecorded immune exposures were likely. In the PCR, 60 Vbeta and 13 Jbeta primers were used. Sequenced by immunoSEQ multiplex PCR; TCRdb stores in-frame clones only, minus some. The data hold tens of thousands of clones, with 74% observed a single time. The CDR3 contains 15 residues. Germline values: CDR1 MNHEY, CDR2 SMNVEV (reference sequence). V was clipped by 3 bases and J by 3 bases; unmatched bases: 4. This clone has just a few counts. The source of this sequence is a man in his thirties or forties in good health and CMV-seronegative. Input material: PBMCs. This sequence joins TRBV27 and TRBJ2-1; the match to TRBD2 covers 8 bases. Written as DNA, the CDR3 is TGTGCCAGCAGTTTCCGGGGGGGCAACTACAATGAGCAGTTCTTC. Translated, it gives CASSFRGGNYNEQFF.